This T cell receptor (beta chain) was identified in a study of OX40 agonist ivuxolimab in advanced cancers. Across the study: Hepatocellular carcinoma, melanoma, renal cell or head and neck cancer was diagnosed in the dose-escalation patients. Findings and limits, study-wide: Partial responders dosed at 0.1-3.0 mg/kg displayed clonal expansion ranking among the lowest. Clonal expansion by week 6 occurred in CD4+ and CD8+ blood T cells (at 0.1 to 3.0 mg/kg).

Profiled with immunoSEQ multiplex PCR; TCRdb holds only in-frame clones, not every one. The profile covers nearly 90,000 clones, with more than 75% appearing a single time and around 1.5% taken by the ten largest. V was clipped by 2 bases and J by 10 bases, with 11 bases between them. The CDR3 extends over 11 amino acids. Germline CDR1 and CDR2: DFQATT and SNEGSKA (reference sequence). Autoimmune disease history or systemic immunosuppression led to patient exclusion. Notes on this clone: Antigen: not known.

The V gene is TRBV20-1, the J gene TRBJ2-5; D is unclear. The source is an adult with an advanced solid tumor such as melanoma, head and neck, liver or kidney cancer. The sample in question was CD4+ or CD8+ T cells sorted from blood, obtained in a trial of the OX40 agonist ivuxolimab. CDR3 DNA: TGCAGTGCTAGATCCGGACGTAGCCAGTACTTC. Amino acid sequence: CSARSGRSQYF.